Reported below is one T cell receptor beta chain. The antigen remains unidentified. This CDR3 is built from 15 residues. The V gene end was trimmed by 3 bases and the J gene end by 4 bases; junction bases not matched to a gene: 6. Germline loops: CDR1 SGHTA, CDR2 FQGNSA. The sample belongs to a study of identical twins. Findings and caveats of the study: High-abundance cord blood beta clonotypes had fewer insertions; memory repertoires showed none. Donors were not followed over many years; analysis was cross-sectional.

Using its own MiXCR run on the 5' RACE reads, TCRdb lists one record per CDR3 protein. The sample has some 760,000 distinct CDR3 sequences, about 20% seen once; the top ten hold around 13%. The same data also went into a second study, on T cells expressing NK-cell markers. As reported in that work: Sorted T-cell subsets CD3+CD56+NKG2C+, CD3+CD56+NKG2C- and CD3+CD56-NKG2C+ were TCR beta-sequenced. In a group of 5 or 6 donors, dominant NKG2C+ clonotypes represented about 1.0-8% of CD8+ T cells.

The rearrangement joins TRBV7-2 to TRBJ2-3, with TRBD2 matching 8 bases. The sample was PBMCs. The receptor was isolated from a woman under 30 in good health. CDR3 sequence (DNA): TGTGCCAGCAGCTTTAGCGGGATCTCGGCAGATACGCAGTATTTT. This translates into CASSFSGISADTQYF.